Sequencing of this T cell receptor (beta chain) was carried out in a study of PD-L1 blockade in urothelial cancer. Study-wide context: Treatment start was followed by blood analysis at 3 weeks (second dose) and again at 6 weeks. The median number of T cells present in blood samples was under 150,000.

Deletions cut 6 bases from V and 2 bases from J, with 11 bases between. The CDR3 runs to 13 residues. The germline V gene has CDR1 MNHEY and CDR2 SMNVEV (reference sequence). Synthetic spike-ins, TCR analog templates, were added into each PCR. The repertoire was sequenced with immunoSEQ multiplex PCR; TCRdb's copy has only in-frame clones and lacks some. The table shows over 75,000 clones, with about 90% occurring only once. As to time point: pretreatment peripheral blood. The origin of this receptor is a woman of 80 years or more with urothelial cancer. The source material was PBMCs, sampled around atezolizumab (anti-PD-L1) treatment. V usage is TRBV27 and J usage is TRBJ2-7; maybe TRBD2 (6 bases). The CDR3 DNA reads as TGTGCCAGCAGGGGACTGGTGCCCTACGAGCAGTACTTC. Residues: CASRGLVPYEQYF.